This is a list of T cell receptor beta chains from one sample in a study of blood T cell repertoires in COVID-19. The method was immunoSEQ multiplex PCR; TCRdb's version includes in-frame clones alone and lacks a portion of them. The table lists around 200,000 clones, about nine tenths of them singletons. The sample taken for sequencing was peripheral blood. Every receptor here comes from a man in his 70s with active or convalescent COVID-19. Both conserved end residues are part of each CDR3. Fields, in order: clone size, D gene, V gene, J gene, CDR3 protein, CDR3 DNA. D genes are given only for firm matches. Clone size is not always given. Where it is, it says once, few, many or a class for expanded clones.

abundance: NA
d_gene: NA
v_gene: TRBV18
j_gene: TRBJ1-5
CDR3aa: CASSPQGVRSNQPQHF
CDR3nt: TGTGCCAGCTCACCACAGGGGGTTCGGAGCAATCAGCCCCAGCATTTT

abundance: NA
d_gene: TRBD2
v_gene: TRBV29-1
j_gene: TRBJ2-3
CDR3aa: CSVVSSGRTTDTQYF
CDR3nt: TGCAGCGTTGTATCCAGCGGGAGAACCACAGATACGCAGTATTTT

abundance: NA
d_gene: NA
v_gene: TRBV11-1
j_gene: TRBJ2-5
CDR3aa: CASSSPTKETQYF
CDR3nt: TGTGCCAGCAGCTCCCCGACTAAAGAGACCCAGTACTTC

abundance: NA
d_gene: NA
v_gene: TRBV9
j_gene: TRBJ2-2
CDR3aa: CASSPQGGAGVAGELFF
CDR3nt: TGTGCCAGCAGCCCCCAAGGGGGGGCAGGAGTAGCCGGGGAGCTGTTTTTT

abundance: NA
d_gene: NA
v_gene: TRBV11-2
j_gene: TRBJ1-1
CDR3aa: CASSLVAGVEAFF
CDR3nt: TGTGCCAGCAGCTTGGTAGCGGGAGTTGAAGCTTTCTTT

abundance: NA
d_gene: TRBD1
v_gene: TRBV2
j_gene: TRBJ1-1
CDR3aa: CASRRGQAQNTEAFF
CDR3nt: TGTGCCAGCAGAAGGGGACAGGCGCAGAACACTGAAGCTTTCTTT

abundance: once
d_gene: TRBD2
v_gene: TRBV6-2/TRBV6-3
j_gene: TRBJ2-7
CDR3aa: CASSFLAGVYEQYF
CDR3nt: TGTGCCAGCAGTTTCTTAGCGGGAGTGTACGAGCAGTACTTC

abundance: NA
d_gene: NA
v_gene: TRBV6-2/TRBV6-3
j_gene: TRBJ1-6
CDR3aa: CASSYMNSPLHF
CDR3nt: TGTGCCAGCAGTTATATGAATTCACCCCTCCACTTT

abundance: few
d_gene: NA
v_gene: TRBV24-1
j_gene: TRBJ1-5
CDR3aa: CATSGGGGTHPEAQHF
CDR3nt: TGTGCCACCAGTGGAGGGGGTGGGACCCATCCCGAGGCCCAGCATTTT

abundance: NA
d_gene: NA
v_gene: TRBV11-3
j_gene: TRBJ2-1
CDR3aa: CASSMPPTRNNEQFF
CDR3nt: TGTGCCAGCAGCATGCCCCCGACAAGAAACAATGAGCAGTTCTTC

abundance: once
d_gene: NA
v_gene: TRBV7-9
j_gene: TRBJ1-2
CDR3aa: CASSLKGGDSYGYTF
CDR3nt: TGTGCCAGCAGCTTAAAGGGCGGGGACTCCTATGGCTACACCTTC

abundance: NA
d_gene: TRBD1
v_gene: TRBV7-8
j_gene: TRBJ1-2
CDR3aa: CASSLVSGQGSSGYTF
CDR3nt: TGTGCCAGCAGCTTAGTCTCGGGACAGGGTTCATCTGGCTACACCTTC

abundance: NA
d_gene: TRBD2
v_gene: TRBV28
j_gene: TRBJ2-3
CDR3aa: CASIPPGGSGSDTQYF
CDR3nt: TGTGCCAGCATCCCCCCTGGCGGGAGCGGCTCAGATACGCAGTATTTT

abundance: once
d_gene: TRBD1
v_gene: TRBV6-5
j_gene: TRBJ2-7
CDR3aa: CASSYSYRGTYEQYF
CDR3nt: TGTGCCAGCAGTTACTCTTACAGGGGGACTTACGAGCAGTACTTC

abundance: once
d_gene: TRBD1
v_gene: TRBV7-8
j_gene: TRBJ1-6
CDR3aa: CASGQGSNPLHF
CDR3nt: TGTGCCAGCGGACAGGGATCAAATCCCCTCCACTTT

abundance: NA
d_gene: NA
v_gene: TRBV5-1
j_gene: TRBJ2-7
CDR3aa: CASTLGQGAGEQYF
CDR3nt: TGCGCCAGCACCCTCGGACAGGGAGCGGGAGAGCAGTACTTC

abundance: NA
d_gene: TRBD1
v_gene: TRBV5-4
j_gene: TRBJ2-5
CDR3aa: CASSTDRGETQYF
CDR3nt: TGTGCCAGCAGCACGGACAGGGGAGAGACCCAGTACTTC

abundance: NA
d_gene: TRBD2
v_gene: TRBV7-9
j_gene: TRBJ2-2
CDR3aa: CASSRGTRYTGELFF
CDR3nt: TGTGCCAGCAGCCGAGGGACTAGATACACCGGGGAGCTGTTTTTT

abundance: NA
d_gene: NA
v_gene: TRBV11-3
j_gene: TRBJ2-3
CDR3aa: CASSLQGRTDTQYF
CDR3nt: TGTGCCAGCAGCTTACAGGGGCGCACAGATACGCAGTATTTT

abundance: NA
d_gene: NA
v_gene: TRBV5-1
j_gene: TRBJ1-1
CDR3aa: CASSQTTGWNTEAFF
CDR3nt: TGCGCCAGCAGCCAGACCACAGGGTGGAACACTGAAGCTTTCTTT

abundance: NA
d_gene: NA
v_gene: TRBV9
j_gene: TRBJ2-4
CDR3aa: CASSAHPRGGGELKNIQYF
CDR3nt: TGTGCCAGCAGCGCCCACCCGCGAGGAGGGGGCGAGCTGAAAAACATTCAGTACTTC

abundance: NA
d_gene: NA
v_gene: TRBV6-5
j_gene: TRBJ2-3
CDR3aa: CASSYRGPPGWDTQYF
CDR3nt: TGTGCCAGCAGTTACAGAGGGCCCCCGGGGTGGGATACGCAGTATTTT

abundance: once
d_gene: TRBD2
v_gene: TRBV6-6
j_gene: TRBJ2-3
CDR3aa: CASKVAGGRTDTQYF
CDR3nt: TGTGCCAGCAAAGTGGCGGGGGGACGCACAGATACGCAGTATTTT

abundance: NA
d_gene: TRBD1
v_gene: TRBV3-1/TRBV3-2
j_gene: TRBJ1-5
CDR3aa: CASSQVGKGGEGQPQHF
CDR3nt: TGTGCCAGCAGCCAAGTTGGTAAAGGGGGCGAGGGTCAGCCCCAGCATTTT

abundance: NA
d_gene: NA
v_gene: TRBV5-1
j_gene: TRBJ1-2
CDR3aa: CASSLAGYEGDYGYTF
CDR3nt: TGCGCCAGCAGCTTGGCCGGTTATGAGGGCGACTATGGCTACACCTTC

abundance: NA
d_gene: NA
v_gene: TRBV2
j_gene: TRBJ1-4
CDR3aa: CASSPSHGELFF
CDR3nt: TGTGCCAGCAGTCCGTCGCACGGAGAACTGTTTTTT

abundance: NA
d_gene: NA
v_gene: TRBV7-3
j_gene: TRBJ2-7
CDR3aa: CASSPRASTPYEQYF
CDR3nt: TGTGCCAGCAGTCCCCGGGCTAGCACGCCCTACGAGCAGTACTTC

abundance: NA
d_gene: NA
v_gene: TRBV6-2/TRBV6-3
j_gene: TRBJ2-7
CDR3aa: CASSYWQGSYEQYF
CDR3nt: TGTGCCAGCAGTTACTGGCAGGGTTCCTACGAGCAGTACTTC

abundance: NA
d_gene: TRBD2
v_gene: TRBV5-1
j_gene: TRBJ2-2
CDR3aa: CASSPTSGSLAGELFF
CDR3nt: TGCGCCAGCAGCCCTACTAGCGGGAGTTTGGCCGGGGAGCTGTTTTTT

abundance: NA
d_gene: NA
v_gene: TRBV5-1
j_gene: TRBJ2-7
CDR3aa: CASSLTGTLSYEQYF
CDR3nt: TGCGCCAGCAGCCTAACAGGGACGCTCTCCTACGAGCAGTACTTC

abundance: NA
d_gene: NA
v_gene: TRBV7-9
j_gene: TRBJ1-2
CDR3aa: CASSSPIGGANYGYTF
CDR3nt: TGTGCCAGCAGTTCCCCCATCGGGGGAGCTAACTATGGCTACACCTTC

abundance: NA
d_gene: TRBD2
v_gene: TRBV5-8
j_gene: TRBJ2-7
CDR3aa: CASSPGAGPLEQYF
CDR3nt: TGTGCCAGCAGCCCGGGAGCGGGGCCCCTCGAGCAGTACTTC

abundance: NA
d_gene: TRBD1
v_gene: TRBV30
j_gene: TRBJ1-2
CDR3aa: CAWGQGEYYGYTF
CDR3nt: TGTGCCTGGGGACAGGGGGAATACTATGGCTACACCTTC

abundance: once
d_gene: NA
v_gene: TRBV7-9
j_gene: TRBJ2-5
CDR3aa: CASSRVGGETQYF
CDR3nt: TGTGCCAGCAGCCGGGTAGGAGGGGAGACCCAGTACTTC

abundance: NA
d_gene: TRBD2
v_gene: TRBV28
j_gene: TRBJ2-2
CDR3aa: CASTPLGTSGTTGELFF
CDR3nt: TGTGCCAGCACCCCCCTAGGGACTAGCGGAACCACCGGGGAGCTGTTTTTT

abundance: NA
d_gene: NA
v_gene: TRBV19
j_gene: TRBJ2-7
CDR3aa: CASSPSYEQYF
CDR3nt: TGTGCCAGTAGTCCTTCCTACGAGCAGTACTTC

abundance: NA
d_gene: NA
v_gene: TRBV6-2/TRBV6-3
j_gene: TRBJ2-4
CDR3aa: CASSSPSLPGRQAKNIQYF
CDR3nt: TGTGCCAGCAGTTCCCCCTCCCTGCCAGGGCGTCAGGCCAAAAACATTCAGTACTTC

abundance: NA
d_gene: TRBD1
v_gene: TRBV4-3
j_gene: TRBJ1-1
CDR3aa: CASSQVRTGSTEAFF
CDR3nt: TGCGCCAGCAGCCAAGTCAGGACAGGGTCCACTGAAGCTTTCTTT

abundance: NA
d_gene: NA
v_gene: TRBV5-8
j_gene: TRBJ1-2
CDR3aa: CASSLQSKGGGYTF
CDR3nt: TGTGCCAGCAGCTTGCAATCTAAAGGGGGTGGCTACACCTTC

abundance: NA
d_gene: TRBD1
v_gene: TRBV29-1
j_gene: TRBJ2-7
CDR3aa: CSAHSGGRYEQYF
CDR3nt: TGCAGCGCGCACTCAGGGGGCCGGTACGAGCAGTACTTC

abundance: NA
d_gene: NA
v_gene: TRBV9
j_gene: TRBJ2-3
CDR3aa: CASSVGTMVGADTQYF
CDR3nt: TGTGCCAGCAGCGTAGGTACTATGGTTGGTGCAGATACGCAGTATTTT

abundance: NA
d_gene: TRBD1
v_gene: TRBV18
j_gene: TRBJ1-1
CDR3aa: CASSPGQGLAFF
CDR3nt: TGTGCCAGCTCACCAGGACAGGGGTTAGCTTTCTTT

abundance: NA
d_gene: NA
v_gene: TRBV18
j_gene: TRBJ1-6
CDR3aa: CASSPRPEGRSPLHF
CDR3nt: TGTGCCAGCTCACCCCGTCCCGAGGGCCGTTCACCCCTCCACTTT

abundance: NA
d_gene: TRBD1
v_gene: TRBV30
j_gene: TRBJ2-2
CDR3aa: CAWSRDRGSTTGELFF
CDR3nt: TGTGCCTGGAGTCGAGACAGGGGGTCGACCACCGGGGAGCTGTTTTTT

abundance: NA
d_gene: TRBD1
v_gene: TRBV27
j_gene: TRBJ1-2
CDR3aa: CASSFRTGNYGYTF
CDR3nt: TGTGCCAGCAGTTTCCGGACAGGGAACTATGGCTACACCTTC

abundance: NA
d_gene: NA
v_gene: TRBV11-2
j_gene: TRBJ1-1
CDR3aa: CASSLPHSRQNTEAFF
CDR3nt: TGTGCCAGCAGCTTGCCCCACAGTAGGCAGAACACTGAAGCTTTCTTT

abundance: NA
d_gene: TRBD1
v_gene: TRBV5-1
j_gene: TRBJ2-7
CDR3aa: CASSLRPRDRVNEQYF
CDR3nt: TGCGCCAGCAGCTTGCGGCCCCGGGACAGGGTCAACGAGCAGTACTTC

abundance: NA
d_gene: TRBD1
v_gene: TRBV28
j_gene: TRBJ1-5
CDR3aa: CASIDRVSNQPQHF
CDR3nt: TGTGCCAGCATAGACAGGGTTAGCAATCAGCCCCAGCATTTT

abundance: once
d_gene: NA
v_gene: TRBV5-1
j_gene: TRBJ1-2
CDR3aa: CASSLAGDGYTF
CDR3nt: TGCGCCAGCAGCTTGGCAGGGGATGGCTACACCTTC

abundance: NA
d_gene: TRBD1
v_gene: TRBV11-1
j_gene: TRBJ2-5
CDR3aa: CASSPTGYETQYF
CDR3nt: TGTGCCAGCAGCCCGACAGGGTACGAGACCCAGTACTTC

abundance: NA
d_gene: NA
v_gene: TRBV19
j_gene: TRBJ1-5
CDR3aa: CASSPRLRSNQPQHF
CDR3nt: TGTGCCAGTAGTCCCCGCCTCAGGAGCAATCAGCCCCAGCATTTT

abundance: few
d_gene: TRBD2
v_gene: TRBV7-9
j_gene: TRBJ2-3
CDR3aa: CASSLSLAGAADTQYF
CDR3nt: TGTGCCAGCAGCTTATCTCTAGCGGGGGCCGCAGATACGCAGTATTTT

abundance: NA
d_gene: NA
v_gene: TRBV19
j_gene: TRBJ1-5
CDR3aa: CASNGRRSNQPQHF
CDR3nt: TGTGCCAGTAACGGTAGAAGAAGCAATCAGCCCCAGCATTTT

abundance: NA
d_gene: TRBD1
v_gene: TRBV4-3
j_gene: TRBJ2-5
CDR3aa: CASSQGQALGETQYF
CDR3nt: TGCGCCAGCAGCCAGGGACAGGCTCTCGGGGAGACCCAGTACTTC

abundance: NA
d_gene: TRBD1
v_gene: TRBV4-1
j_gene: TRBJ1-5
CDR3aa: CASSQSGTGDQPQHF
CDR3nt: TGCGCCAGCAGCCAATCCGGGACAGGAGATCAGCCCCAGCATTTT